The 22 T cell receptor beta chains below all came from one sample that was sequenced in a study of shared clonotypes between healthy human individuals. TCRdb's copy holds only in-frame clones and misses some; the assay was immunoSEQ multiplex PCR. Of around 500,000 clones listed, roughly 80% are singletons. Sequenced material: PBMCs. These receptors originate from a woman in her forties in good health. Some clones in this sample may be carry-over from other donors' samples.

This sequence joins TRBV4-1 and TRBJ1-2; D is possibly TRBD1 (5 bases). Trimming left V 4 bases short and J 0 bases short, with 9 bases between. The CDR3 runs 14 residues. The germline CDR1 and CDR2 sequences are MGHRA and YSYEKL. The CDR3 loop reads CASSLTETNYGYTF. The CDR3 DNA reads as TGCGCCAGCAGCCTGACAGAAACTAACTATGGCTACACCTTC.

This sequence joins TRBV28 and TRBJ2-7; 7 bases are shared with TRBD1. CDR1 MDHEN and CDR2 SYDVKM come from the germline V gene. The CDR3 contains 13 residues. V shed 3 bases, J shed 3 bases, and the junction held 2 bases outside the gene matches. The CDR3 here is CASSFGDSYEQYF. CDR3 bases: TGTGCCAGCAGTTTCGGGGACAGCTACGAGCAGTACTTC.

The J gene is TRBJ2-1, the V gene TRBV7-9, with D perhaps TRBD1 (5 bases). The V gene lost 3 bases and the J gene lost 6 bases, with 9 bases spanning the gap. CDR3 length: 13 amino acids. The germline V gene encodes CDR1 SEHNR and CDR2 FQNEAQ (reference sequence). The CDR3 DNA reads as TGTGCCAGCAGCTTCTCAGGGTTCAATGAGCAGTTCTTC. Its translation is CASSFSGFNEQFF.

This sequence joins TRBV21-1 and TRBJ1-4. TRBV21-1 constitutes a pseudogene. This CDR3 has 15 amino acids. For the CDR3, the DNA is TGTGCCAGCAGCAATATGGAGCAGGAAAATGAAAAACTGTTTTTT. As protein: CASSNMEQENEKLFF.

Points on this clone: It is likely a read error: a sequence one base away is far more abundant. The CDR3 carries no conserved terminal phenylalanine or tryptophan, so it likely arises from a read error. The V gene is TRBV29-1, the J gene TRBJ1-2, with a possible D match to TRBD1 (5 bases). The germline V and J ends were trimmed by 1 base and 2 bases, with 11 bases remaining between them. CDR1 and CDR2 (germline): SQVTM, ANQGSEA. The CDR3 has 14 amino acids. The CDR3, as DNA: TGCAGCGTTGAAGGCGTAGGGACGAACTATGGCTACACCTTA. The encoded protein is CSVEGVGTNYGYTL.

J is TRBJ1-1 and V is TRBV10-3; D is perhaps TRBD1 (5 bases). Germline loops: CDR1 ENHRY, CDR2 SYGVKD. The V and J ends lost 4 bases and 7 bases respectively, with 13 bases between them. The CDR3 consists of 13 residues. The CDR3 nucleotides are TGTGCCATCAGTGGGTCCCTGACAGTTGAAGCTTTCTTT. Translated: CAISGSLTVEAFF.

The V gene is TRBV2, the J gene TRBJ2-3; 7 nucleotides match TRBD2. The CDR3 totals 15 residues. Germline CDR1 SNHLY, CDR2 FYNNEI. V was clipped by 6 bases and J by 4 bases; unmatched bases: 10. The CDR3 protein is CASSLLASHPDTQYF. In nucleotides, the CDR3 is TGTGCCAGCAGCTTACTAGCGTCCCATCCAGATACGCAGTATTTT. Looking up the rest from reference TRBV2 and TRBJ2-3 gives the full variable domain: EPEVTQTPSHQVTQMGQEVILRCVPISNHLYFYWYRQILGQKVEFLVSFYNNEISEKSEIFDDQFSVERPDGSNFTLKIRSTKLEDSAMYFCASSLLASHPDTQYFGPGTRLTVL.

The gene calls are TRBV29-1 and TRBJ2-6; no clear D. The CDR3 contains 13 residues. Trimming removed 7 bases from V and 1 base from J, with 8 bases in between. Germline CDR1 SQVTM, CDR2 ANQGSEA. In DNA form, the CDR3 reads TGCAGCGCCAAGATGTCTGGGGCCAACGTCCTGACTTTC. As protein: CSAKMSGANVLTF.

The CDR3 DNA is TGTGCCAGCGGAACTAGCGGGAGCTACAATGAGCAGTTCTTC. This encodes CASGTSGSYNEQFF. V gene TRBV27 combines with J gene TRBJ2-1, with 11 positions matching TRBD2. The CDR3 runs 14 residues. J lost 3 bases, V lost 8 bases, and 3 bases had no gene match. Germline CDR1 is MNHEY and CDR2 is SMNVEV (reference sequence).

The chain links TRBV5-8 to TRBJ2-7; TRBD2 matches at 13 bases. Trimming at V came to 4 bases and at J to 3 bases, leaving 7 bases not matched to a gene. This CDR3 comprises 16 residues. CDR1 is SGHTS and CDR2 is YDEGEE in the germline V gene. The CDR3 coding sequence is TGTGCCAGCAGCCGGACTAGCGGGAGCGTTGGCTACGAGCAGTACTTC. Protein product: CASSRTSGSVGYEQYF.

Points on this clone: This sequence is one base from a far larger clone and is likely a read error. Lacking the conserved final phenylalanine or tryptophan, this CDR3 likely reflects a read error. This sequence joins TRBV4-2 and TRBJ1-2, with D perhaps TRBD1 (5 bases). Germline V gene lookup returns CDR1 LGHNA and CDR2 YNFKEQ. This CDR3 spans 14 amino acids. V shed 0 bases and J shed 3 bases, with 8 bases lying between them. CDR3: CASSQEGAHYGYTS. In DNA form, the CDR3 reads TGTGCCAGCAGCCAAGAAGGGGCCCACTATGGCTACACCTCC.

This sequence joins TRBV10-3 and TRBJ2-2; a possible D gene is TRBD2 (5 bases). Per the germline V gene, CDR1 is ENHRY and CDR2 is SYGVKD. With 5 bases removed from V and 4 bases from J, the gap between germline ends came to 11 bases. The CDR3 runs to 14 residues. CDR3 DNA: TGTGCCATCAGTCAAGGACTTCCCACCGGGGAGCTGTTTTTT. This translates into CAISQGLPTGELFF.

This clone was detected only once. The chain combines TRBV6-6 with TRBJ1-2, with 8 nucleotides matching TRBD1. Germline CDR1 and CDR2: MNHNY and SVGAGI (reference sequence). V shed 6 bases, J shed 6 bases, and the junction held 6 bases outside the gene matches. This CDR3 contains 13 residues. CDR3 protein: CASRGTGENGYTF. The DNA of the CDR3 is TGTGCCAGCAGAGGGACAGGAGAGAATGGCTACACCTTC.

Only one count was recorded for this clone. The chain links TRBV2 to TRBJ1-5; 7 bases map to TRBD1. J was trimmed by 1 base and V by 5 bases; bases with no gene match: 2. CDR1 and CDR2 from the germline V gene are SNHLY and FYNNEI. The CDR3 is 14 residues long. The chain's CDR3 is CASSQGQSNQPQHF. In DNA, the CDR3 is TGTGCCAGCAGTCAGGGACAGAGCAATCAGCCCCAGCATTTT. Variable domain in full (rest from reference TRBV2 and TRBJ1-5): EPEVTQTPSHQVTQMGQEVILRCVPISNHLYFYWYRQILGQKVEFLVSFYNNEISEKSEIFDDQFSVERPDGSNFTLKIRSTKLEDSAMYFCASSQGQSNQPQHFGDGTRLSIL.

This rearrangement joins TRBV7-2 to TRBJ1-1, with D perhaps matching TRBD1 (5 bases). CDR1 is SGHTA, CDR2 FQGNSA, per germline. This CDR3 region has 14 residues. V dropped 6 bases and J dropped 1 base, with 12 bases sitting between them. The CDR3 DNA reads TGTGCCAGCAGGGCCGGGGGATCGAACACTGAAGCTTTCTTT. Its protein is CASRAGGSNTEAFF.

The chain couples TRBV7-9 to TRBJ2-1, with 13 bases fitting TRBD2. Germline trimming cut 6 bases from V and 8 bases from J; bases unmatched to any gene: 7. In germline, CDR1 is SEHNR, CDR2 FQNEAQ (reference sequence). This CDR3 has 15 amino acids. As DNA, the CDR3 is TGTGCCAGCAGACGACTAGCGGGAGGTGAGGATGAGCAGTTCTTC. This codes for CASRRLAGGEDEQFF.

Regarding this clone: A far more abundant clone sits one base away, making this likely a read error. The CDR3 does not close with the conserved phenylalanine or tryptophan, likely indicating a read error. CDR3 coding DNA: TGCAGCGTTGATGGGACAGGTCCCCTGCGGCCCCAGCATCTT. It is translated as CSVDGTGPLRPQHL. The V call is TRBV29-1, the J call TRBJ1-5; 8 bases are a match to TRBD1. V dropped 3 bases and J dropped 9; count of bases not matched to a gene: 10. This CDR3 is 14 amino acids long. Germline V gives CDR1 SQVTM, CDR2 ANQGSEA.

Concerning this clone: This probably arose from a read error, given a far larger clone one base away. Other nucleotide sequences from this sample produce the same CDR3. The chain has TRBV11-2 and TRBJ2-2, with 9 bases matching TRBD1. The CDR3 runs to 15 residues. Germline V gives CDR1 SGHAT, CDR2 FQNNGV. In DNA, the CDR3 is TGTGCAAGCAGCTATCAGACAGGGGGCACCGGGGAGCTGTTTTTT. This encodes CASSYQTGGTGELFF. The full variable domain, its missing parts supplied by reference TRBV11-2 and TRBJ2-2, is EAGVAQSPRYKIIEKRQSVAFWCNPISGHATLYWYQQILGQGPKLLIQFQNNGVVDDSQLPKDRFSAERLKGVDSTLKIQPAKLEDSAVYLCASSYQTGGTGELFFGEGSRLTVL.

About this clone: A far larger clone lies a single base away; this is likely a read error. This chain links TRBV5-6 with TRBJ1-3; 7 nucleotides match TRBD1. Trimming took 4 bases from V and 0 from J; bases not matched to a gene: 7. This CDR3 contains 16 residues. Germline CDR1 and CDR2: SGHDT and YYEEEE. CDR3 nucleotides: TGTGCCAGCAGCAAGGGACAGCCTCTCTCTGGAAACACCATATATTTT. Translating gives CASSKGQPLSGNTIYF. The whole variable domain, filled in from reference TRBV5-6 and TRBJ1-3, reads DAGVTQSPTHLIKTRGQQVTLRCSPKSGHDTVSWYQQALGQGPQFIFQYYEEEERQRGNFPDRFSGHQFPNYSSELNVNALLLGDSALYLCASSKGQPLSGNTIYFGEGSWLTVV.

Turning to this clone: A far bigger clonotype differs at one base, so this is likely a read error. The CDR3 is CASSGPDRSNTEAFF. The CDR3 DNA is TGTGCCAGCAGTGGCCCGGACAGGTCGAACACTGAAGCTTTCTTT. The chain uses TRBV28 and TRBJ1-1; 7 bases align to TRBD1. Germline CDR1 and CDR2: MDHEN and SYDVKM. The CDR3 length is 15 residues. The junction had 7 bases not matched to a gene; V was cut back by 5 bases and J by 1 base. The variable domain in full, completed from reference TRBV28 and TRBJ1-1, reads DVKVTQSSRYLVKRTGEKVFLECVQDMDHENMFWYRQDPGLGLRLIYFSYDVKMKEKGDIPEGYSVSREKKERFSLILESASTNQTSMYLCASSGPDRSNTEAFFGQGTRLTVV.

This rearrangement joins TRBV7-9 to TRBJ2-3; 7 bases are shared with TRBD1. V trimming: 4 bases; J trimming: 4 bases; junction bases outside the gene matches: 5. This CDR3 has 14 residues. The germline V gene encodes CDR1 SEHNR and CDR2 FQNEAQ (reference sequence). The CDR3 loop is CASSSTGVPDTQYF. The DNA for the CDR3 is TGTGCCAGCAGCTCAACAGGGGTCCCAGATACGCAGTATTTT.

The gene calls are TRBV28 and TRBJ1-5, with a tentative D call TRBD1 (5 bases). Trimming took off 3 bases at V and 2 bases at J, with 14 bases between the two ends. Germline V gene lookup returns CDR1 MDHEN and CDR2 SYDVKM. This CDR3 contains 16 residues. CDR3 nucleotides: TGTGCCAGCAGTTTGGGTTTCGGCAGGGGCAATCAGCCCCAGCATTTT. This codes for CASSLGFGRGNQPQHF.